A selection of T cell receptor beta chains follows, all from one sample in a study of CD8+CD57+ T cells in acquired aplastic anemia. TCRdb re-called the reads with MiXCR, one entry per CDR3 protein. The sample consists of about 180,000 distinct CDR3 sequences, 63% of them appearing once. What was sequenced was sorted CD4+, CD8+, or CD8+CD57+ T cells (not recorded which) from PBMCs. The receptors here all came from a human donor with aplastic anemia. CDR3s include the opening cysteine and the closing phenylalanine or tryptophan. The order of the fields is V gene, clone size, J gene, D gene, CDR3 protein, CDR3 DNA. The D gene is left open where the match is weak. The size field is filled for only some rows; it gives once, few, many or a size class.

v_call: TRBV6-5
clone_size: few
j_call: TRBJ1-4
d_call: .
cdr3_aa: CASSYSIWSLGGNEKLFF
cdr3_nt: TGTGCCAGCAGTTACTCGATTTGGAGCTTAGGGGGTAATGAAAAACTGTTTTTT

v_call: TRBV5-1
clone_size: .
j_call: TRBJ1-1
d_call: TRBD1
cdr3_aa: CASTDRGLMNTEAFF
cdr3_nt: TGCGCCAGCACCGACAGGGGACTGATGAACACTGAAGCTTTCTTT

v_call: TRBV20-1
clone_size: .
j_call: TRBJ2-5
d_call: TRBD1
cdr3_aa: CSAREGTAQETQYF
cdr3_nt: TGCAGTGCTAGGGAAGGGACAGCCCAAGAGACCCAGTACTTC

v_call: TRBV5-1
clone_size: many
j_call: TRBJ1-1
d_call: .
cdr3_aa: CASSLGGHTEAFF
cdr3_nt: TGCGCCAGCAGCTTGGGTGGGCACACTGAAGCTTTCTTT

v_call: TRBV2
clone_size: .
j_call: TRBJ2-7
d_call: .
cdr3_aa: CASSVEGESAYEQYF
cdr3_nt: TGTGCCAGCAGTGTCGAGGGCGAGAGCGCCTACGAGCAGTACTTC

v_call: TRBV5-4
clone_size: many
j_call: TRBJ1-6
d_call: .
cdr3_aa: CASSLVGEGTPLHF
cdr3_nt: TGTGCCAGCAGCTTGGTAGGGGAAGGGACACCCCTCCACTTT

v_call: TRBV7-7
clone_size: many
j_call: TRBJ2-7
d_call: TRBD2
cdr3_aa: CASSLDVGPGGEQYF
cdr3_nt: TGTGCTAGCAGCTTAGACGTTGGGCCGGGGGGCGAGCAGTACTTC

v_call: TRBV25-1
clone_size: .
j_call: TRBJ2-1
d_call: TRBD2
cdr3_aa: CASSASRLAGGHNEQFF
cdr3_nt: TGTGCCAGCAGTGCTAGTCGACTAGCGGGGGGGCACAATGAGCAGTTCTTC

v_call: TRBV11-3
clone_size: .
j_call: TRBJ2-3
d_call: .
cdr3_aa: CASSPFRDTQYF
cdr3_nt: TGTGCCAGCAGCCCCTTTAGGGATACGCAGTATTTT

v_call: TRBV6-1
clone_size: .
j_call: TRBJ1-5
d_call: .
cdr3_aa: CASSPGAPNQPQHF
cdr3_nt: TGTGCCAGCAGCCCGGGAGCCCCCAATCAGCCCCAGCATTTT

v_call: TRBV27
clone_size: .
j_call: TRBJ1-5
d_call: .
cdr3_aa: CASSLFGGVNQPQHF
cdr3_nt: TGTGCCAGCAGTTTATTCGGCGGAGTTAATCAGCCCCAGCATTTT

v_call: TRBV24-1
clone_size: .
j_call: TRBJ1-4
d_call: .
cdr3_aa: CATSPSRDTGGRSYEKLFF
cdr3_nt: TGTGCCACCAGTCCTAGCAGGGACACCGGGGGTCGGAGTTATGAAAAACTGTTTTTT

v_call: TRBV5-1
clone_size: .
j_call: TRBJ2-3
d_call: .
cdr3_aa: CASSARMIDTQYF
cdr3_nt: TGCGCCAGCAGCGCAAGGATGATAGATACGCAGTATTTT

v_call: TRBV19
clone_size: .
j_call: TRBJ2-7
d_call: TRBD2
cdr3_aa: CASSTGLAVGEQYF
cdr3_nt: TGTGCCAGTAGTACCGGACTAGCGGTTGGCGAGCAGTACTTC

v_call: TRBV7-3
clone_size: .
j_call: TRBJ2-1
d_call: .
cdr3_aa: CASSTWDEQFF
cdr3_nt: TGTGCCAGCAGCACCTGGGATGAGCAGTTCTTC

v_call: TRBV20-1
clone_size: once
j_call: TRBJ2-5
d_call: .
cdr3_aa: CSGGEGETQYF
cdr3_nt: TGCAGTGGGGGGGAAGGGGAGACCCAGTACTTC

v_call: TRBV6-5
clone_size: .
j_call: TRBJ2-4
d_call: .
cdr3_aa: CAWEESKNIQYF
cdr3_nt: TGTGCATGGGAGGAATCCAAAAACATTCAGTACTTC

v_call: TRBV24-1
clone_size: few
j_call: TRBJ2-6
d_call: .
cdr3_aa: CATSDLRTGANVLTF
cdr3_nt: TGTGCCACCAGTGATTTGAGGACTGGGGCCAACGTCCTGACTTTC

v_call: TRBV5-1
clone_size: .
j_call: TRBJ2-1
d_call: TRBD2
cdr3_aa: CASIAAAGGPGEQFF
cdr3_nt: TGCGCCAGCATCGCAGCAGCGGGAGGGCCAGGCGAGCAGTTCTTC

v_call: TRBV20-1
clone_size: many
j_call: TRBJ1-1
d_call: .
cdr3_aa: CSAREGRGNTEAFF
cdr3_nt: TGCAGTGCTAGAGAGGGCAGGGGGAACACTGAAGCTTTCTTT

v_call: TRBV27
clone_size: many
j_call: TRBJ2-7
d_call: TRBD2
cdr3_aa: CASNLPSGGKNYEQYF
cdr3_nt: TGTGCCAGCAACCTTCCCTCGGGGGGGAAAAACTACGAGCAGTACTTC

v_call: TRBV10-3
clone_size: .
j_call: TRBJ1-5
d_call: .
cdr3_aa: CAIGSTVSEQPQHF
cdr3_nt: TGTGCCATCGGATCCACAGTCTCCGAGCAGCCCCAGCATTTT

v_call: TRBV2
clone_size: .
j_call: TRBJ2-7
d_call: .
cdr3_aa: CASRLGFFEQYF
cdr3_nt: TGTGCCAGCAGACTAGGTTTCTTCGAGCAGTACTTC

v_call: TRBV18
clone_size: .
j_call: TRBJ2-5
d_call: TRBD2
cdr3_aa: CASSPGLAGQTQYF
cdr3_nt: TGTGCCAGCTCACCCGGACTAGCGGGGCAGACCCAGTACTTC

v_call: TRBV14
clone_size: .
j_call: TRBJ1-2
d_call: TRBD1
cdr3_aa: CASSTDRGYGYTF
cdr3_nt: TGTGCCAGCAGCACCGACAGGGGCTATGGCTACACCTTC

v_call: TRBV12-5
clone_size: many
j_call: TRBJ1-1
d_call: .
cdr3_aa: CASGLAGREEAFF
cdr3_nt: TGTGCTAGTGGTTTAGCGGGGCGGGAGGAAGCTTTCTTT

v_call: TRBV7-2
clone_size: .
j_call: TRBJ2-3
d_call: TRBD2
cdr3_aa: CASSFRLAITDTQYF
cdr3_nt: TGTGCCAGCAGCTTCAGACTAGCGATAACAGATACGCAGTATTTT

v_call: TRBV4-3
clone_size: few
j_call: TRBJ1-1
d_call: .
cdr3_aa: CASSQDSVNTEAFF
cdr3_nt: TGCGCCAGCAGCCAGGACAGCGTGAACACTGAAGCTTTCTTT

v_call: TRBV15
clone_size: few
j_call: TRBJ2-7
d_call: .
cdr3_aa: CATSGDGGGHEQYF
cdr3_nt: TGTGCCACCAGCGGAGATGGAGGGGGCCACGAGCAGTACTTC

v_call: TRBV29-1
clone_size: many
j_call: TRBJ2-2
d_call: .
cdr3_aa: CSVEDGGELFF
cdr3_nt: TGCAGCGTTGAAGATGGAGGGGAGCTGTTTTTT

v_call: TRBV2
clone_size: .
j_call: TRBJ2-7
d_call: .
cdr3_aa: CASSDTAILSYEQYF
cdr3_nt: TGTGCCAGCAGTGACACGGCGATCCTCTCCTACGAGCAGTACTTC

v_call: TRBV29-1
clone_size: .
j_call: TRBJ1-2
d_call: .
cdr3_aa: CSGAYSANYGYTF
cdr3_nt: TGCAGCGGTGCCTACAGTGCTAACTATGGCTACACCTTC

v_call: TRBV5-4
clone_size: .
j_call: TRBJ2-1
d_call: .
cdr3_aa: CASTGSSSYNEQFF
cdr3_nt: TGTGCCAGCACAGGGAGTAGCTCCTACAATGAGCAGTTCTTC

v_call: TRBV7-8
clone_size: .
j_call: TRBJ1-1
d_call: .
cdr3_aa: CASSRLGTMNTEAFF
cdr3_nt: TGTGCCAGCAGCCGCCTAGGGACCATGAACACTGAAGCTTTCTTT

v_call: TRBV20-1
clone_size: .
j_call: TRBJ1-1
d_call: TRBD1
cdr3_aa: CSAWIQGASTEAFF
cdr3_nt: TGCAGTGCTTGGATACAGGGGGCGAGTACTGAAGCTTTCTTT

v_call: TRBV7-2
clone_size: few
j_call: TRBJ2-7
d_call: .
cdr3_aa: CASRTLASYEQYF
cdr3_nt: TGTGCCAGCAGGACCCTAGCGTCCTACGAGCAGTACTTC

v_call: TRBV7-9
clone_size: .
j_call: TRBJ1-2
d_call: TRBD1
cdr3_aa: CASTPAPRGTGVEHPTSNGYTF
cdr3_nt: TGTGCCAGCACACCTGCCCCCCGGGGGACAGGCGTTGAACATCCTACTAGTAATGGCTACACCTTC

v_call: TRBV20-1
clone_size: few
j_call: TRBJ2-7
d_call: TRBD2
cdr3_aa: CSARGTSGDSYEQYF
cdr3_nt: TGCAGTGCTAGAGGTACTAGCGGGGACTCCTACGAGCAGTACTTC

v_call: TRBV4-3
clone_size: .
j_call: TRBJ1-6
d_call: TRBD1
cdr3_aa: CASSQDPGQVLSPLHF
cdr3_nt: TGCGCCAGCAGCCAAGATCCCGGACAGGTCCTTTCACCCCTCCACTTT

v_call: TRBV2
clone_size: .
j_call: TRBJ2-7
d_call: .
cdr3_aa: CASSVRTGTREQYF
cdr3_nt: TGTGCCAGCAGTGTACGAACAGGGACCCGCGAGCAGTACTTC